The 32 T cell receptor beta chains listed next were all sequenced from one sample in a study of cytomegalovirus exposure and HLA in healthy donors. 13 Jbeta primers and 60 Vbeta primers were used for the PCR. TCRdb's table, derived via immunoSEQ multiplex PCR, lists solely in-frame clones and lacks some. Of 120,000 to 150,000 clones in the sample, about four fifths were seen once. Input material: PBMCs. The receptors originated from a female donor in good health and CMV-seronegative.

The chain is built from TRBV11-3 and TRBJ2-1, with 7 bases fitting TRBD2. V shed 5 bases and J 7 bases; nucleotides not matched to a gene: 8. The germline V gene has CDR1 SGHNT and CDR2 YENEEA. The CDR3 length is 14 residues. The CDR3 nucleotides read TGTGCCAGCAGCAGAGTAGGGAGGGTTAATGAGCAGTTCTTC. This encodes CASSRVGRVNEQFF. Using reference TRBV11-3 and TRBJ2-1 for the parts outside the CDR3, the full variable domain is EAGVVQSPRYKIIEKKQPVAFWCNPISGHNTLYWYLQNLGQGPELLIRYENEEAVDDSQLPKDRFSAERLKGVDSTLKIQPAELGDSAVYLCASSRVGRVNEQFFGPGTRLTVL.

V gene TRBV7-9 combines with J gene TRBJ2-5, with no clear D. The closer fit of TRBJ2-7 to the DNA end suggests the J call may be wrong. Germline assignment: CDR1 SEHNR and CDR2 FQNEAQ (reference sequence). The CDR3 is made up of 12 amino acids. The CDR3: CASSPRAHEQYF. The DNA for the CDR3 is TGTGCCAGCAGCCCGCGAGCCCACGAGCAGTACTTC.

The genes are TRBV15 and TRBJ1-1; 7 nucleotides line up with TRBD1. Trimming at V came to 0 bases and at J to 0 bases, leaving 7 bases not matched to a gene. CDR1 and CDR2 (germline): LNHNV, YYDKDF (reference sequence). The CDR3 is 17 residues long. DNA of the CDR3: TGTGCCACCAGCAGAGACCGGGACAGCCGAATGAACACTGAAGCTTTCTTT. It is translated as CATSRDRDSRMNTEAFF.

This chain uses TRBV30 with TRBJ2-3, with D tentatively TRBD2 (5 bases). The CDR3 loop spans 12 amino acids. Per germline, CDR1 GTSNPN and CDR2 SVGIG (reference sequence). The V and J ends lost 5 bases and 6 bases respectively, with 12 bases between them. The CDR3, as DNA: TGTGCCTGGGGGATTACTAGTGATACGCAGTATTTT. Translating gives CAWGITSDTQYF.

The sample holds many counts of this clone. This chain uses TRBV4-3 with TRBJ1-6; tentative D call: TRBD1 (5 bases). The V end was cut by 0 bases, the J end by 10 bases, with 16 bases between. This CDR3 is built from 16 residues. The germline V gene encodes CDR1 LGHNA and CDR2 YSLEER. The CDR3 is CASSQDPPGMRSPLHF. CDR3 nucleotide sequence: TGCGCCAGCAGCCAAGACCCACCAGGGATGAGGTCACCCCTCCACTTT.

The chain is built from TRBV5-4 and TRBJ2-5; D gene uncertain. Trimming stripped 4 bases from V and 2 bases from J, with 12 bases between. The germline gives CDR1 SGHNT, CDR2 YYREEE (reference sequence). The CDR3 runs to 14 residues. The CDR3 region is CASSLVTEQETQYF. Here the CDR3 DNA reads TGTGCCAGCAGCCTTGTGACTGAGCAAGAGACCCAGTACTTC.

The chain combines TRBV7-8 with TRBJ2-7; 11 positions match TRBD1. Germline CDR1 reads SGHVS; CDR2 reads FQNEAQ. The CDR3 spans 18 residues. V shed 6 bases, J shed 3 bases, and the junction held 16 bases outside the gene matches. CDR3 loop: CASRKTNSGTGGFYEQYF. The CDR3 coding sequence is TGTGCCAGCAGAAAGACTAACTCCGGGACAGGGGGATTCTACGAGCAGTACTTC.

The chain couples TRBV28 to TRBJ1-5; 8 nucleotides agree with TRBD1. The germline V gene has CDR1 MDHEN and CDR2 SYDVKM. This CDR3 region has 15 residues. After removal of 6 bases from V and 5 bases from J, the junction contained 9 bases not matched to a gene. CDR3 residues: CASRGATGDHQPQHF. CDR3 DNA sequence: TGTGCCAGCAGAGGGGCGACAGGGGATCATCAGCCCCAGCATTTT.

The chain joins TRBV6-6 to TRBJ1-1; the D gene is possibly TRBD1 (6 bases). The CDR3 spans 14 residues. V lost 2 bases, J lost 8 bases, and 15 bases lay in between. The germline gives CDR1 MNHNY, CDR2 SVGAGI (reference sequence). The CDR3: CASSYPDRLGEAFF. The DNA for the CDR3 is TGTGCCAGCAGTTACCCCGACAGGTTGGGCGAAGCTTTCTTT.

The chain joins TRBV7-8 to TRBJ2-5; tentatively, D is TRBD1 (6 bases). Trimming cost V 0 bases and J 1 base, with 15 bases left between them. The CDR3 consists of 17 residues. Germline CDR1 reads SGHVS; CDR2 reads FQNEAQ. DNA for the CDR3: TGTGCCAGCAGCTTAGCCCAACAGGGAGAGGTCCAAGAGACCCAGTACTTC. It specifies CASSLAQQGEVQETQYF.

The CDR3 sequence: CATFDRGSYEQYF. The CDR3 region has the DNA TGTGCCACCTTCGACAGGGGCTCCTACGAGCAGTACTTC. The chain has TRBV10-3 and TRBJ2-7, with TRBD1 identical over 8 bases. V shed 10 bases, J shed 0 bases, and the junction held 5 bases outside the gene matches. The CDR3 runs to 13 residues. Germline V gene sequence: CDR1 ENHRY, CDR2 SYGVKD.

This clone was seen only once. The chain employs TRBV19 and TRBJ1-1, with D possibly being TRBD1 (6 bases). CDR3 length: 13 residues. Trimming cost V 3 bases and J 7 bases, with 12 bases left between them. Germline CDR1 is LNHDA and CDR2 is SQIVND (reference sequence). CDR3 nucleotides: TGTGCCAGTAGTATTCAGGGGACGGTTGAAGCTTTCTTT. Its translation is CASSIQGTVEAFF.

The genes are TRBV10-3 and TRBJ2-1; 7 positions agree with TRBD2. The CDR3 is made up of 16 amino acids. V dropped 1 base and J dropped 2; count of bases not matched to a gene: 5. Germline CDR1 and CDR2: ENHRY and SYGVKD. The CDR3: CAISEYAGLTYNEQFF. CDR3 nucleotide sequence: TGTGCCATCAGTGAGTATGCGGGACTAACCTACAATGAGCAGTTCTTC.

The chain joins TRBV28 to TRBJ2-1, with 8 bases identical to TRBD2. There are 17 residues in the CDR3. With 3 bases clipped from V and 7 bases from J, the junction kept 14 bases outside the gene matches. CDR1 is MDHEN, CDR2 SYDVKM, per germline. Here the CDR3 DNA reads TGTGCCAGCAGTTTTAGATTAGGGACTAGAAGACGTAATGAGCAGTTCTTC. As protein: CASSFRLGTRRRNEQFF.

V usage is TRBV9 and J usage is TRBJ2-3, with 9 bases fitting TRBD2. V was pared by 0 bases and J by 0 bases, with 2 bases of the junction left unmatched. The CDR3 is 16 amino acids. CDR1 is SGDLS and CDR2 is YYNGEE in the germline V gene. The CDR3 coding sequence is TGTGCCAGCAGCGTAGTTAGCGGGGGTAGCACAGATACGCAGTATTTT. It translates to CASSVVSGGSTDTQYF. The full variable domain, completed using reference TRBV9 and TRBJ2-3, is DSGVTQTPKHLITATGQRVTLRCSPRSGDLSVYWYQQSLDQGLQFLIQYYNGEERAKGNILERFSAQQFPDLHSELNLSSLELGDSALYFCASSVVSGGSTDTQYFGPGTRLTVL.

This clone was observed once. The chain couples TRBV7-2 to TRBJ2-7; D is undetermined. Germline values: CDR1 SGHTA, CDR2 FQGNSA. Deletions cut 1 base from V and 3 bases from J, with 10 bases between. This CDR3 has 14 amino acids. This CDR3 is CASSLGGHDYEQYF. Here the CDR3 DNA reads TGTGCCAGCAGCTTAGGTGGGCACGACTACGAGCAGTACTTC.

This chain connects TRBV10-3 to TRBJ2-5, with 7 nucleotides matching TRBD1. In germline, CDR1 is ENHRY, CDR2 SYGVKD. J was trimmed by 4 bases and V by 9 bases; bases with no gene match: 11. The CDR3 runs 14 residues. CDR3 sequence reads: CAIRTGSELETQYF. CDR3 DNA sequence: TGTGCCATTCGGACAGGATCGGAACTAGAGACCCAGTACTTC.

V gene TRBV10-3 combines with J gene TRBJ1-2, with D unclear. CDR1 is ENHRY and CDR2 is SYGVKD in the germline V gene. The V end lost 0 bases, the J end lost 2 bases, and 10 bases lay between the germline ends. This CDR3 comprises 15 residues. CDR3 loop: CAISESRERNYGYTF. Written as DNA, the CDR3 is TGTGCCATCAGTGAGTCTAGGGAGAGGAACTATGGCTACACCTTC.

The chain is built from TRBV27 and TRBJ2-2; maybe TRBD2 (5 bases). Germline loops: CDR1 MNHEY, CDR2 SMNVEV (reference sequence). There are 13 residues in the CDR3. The V end lost 4 bases, the J end lost 7 bases, and 10 bases lay between the germline ends. The CDR3 coding sequence is TGTGCCAGCAGTTCACACGGGGACGGGGAGCTGTTTTTT. Its translation is CASSSHGDGELFF.

This clone was observed once. This chain links TRBV5-6 with TRBJ1-2, with D hard to call. Germline CDR1 reads SGHDT; CDR2 reads YYEEEE. This CDR3 comprises 14 residues. With 0 bases removed from V and 4 bases from J, the gap between germline ends came to 10 bases. The CDR3 region is CASSLEVGSYGYTF. The CDR3 nucleotides are TGTGCCAGCAGCTTGGAGGTCGGGTCCTATGGCTACACCTTC.

The chain joins TRBV19 to TRBJ2-2, with 7 bases lining up with TRBD2. The J segment lost 7 bases and the V segment lost 5 bases, leaving 10 bases of the junction unmatched. The CDR3 loop spans 15 amino acids. CDR1 and CDR2 from the germline V gene are LNHDA and SQIVND (reference sequence). CDR3 sequence (DNA): TGTGCCAGTAGTCCGGGACTACAGAGATTCGGGGAGCTGTTTTTT. It yields the protein CASSPGLQRFGELFF.

This clone came up a few times. The chain recombines TRBV7-2 with TRBJ1-1; 7 bases map to TRBD1. The CDR3 has 13 amino acids. V was pared by 1 base and J by 4 bases, with 0 bases of the junction left unmatched. The germline gives CDR1 SGHTA, CDR2 FQGNSA. For the CDR3, the DNA is TGTGCCAGCAGCTTAGAGGGGGCCACTGAAGCTTTCTTT. Translating gives CASSLEGATEAFF.

V usage is TRBV18 and J usage is TRBJ1-2; 9 bases are a match to TRBD1. The CDR3 extends over 14 amino acids. CDR1 KGHSH and CDR2 LQKENI come from the germline V gene. The ends lost 4 bases at V and 8 bases at J; junction bases unmatched: 8. The CDR3 loop reads CASSRGQGSAGYTF. In nucleotides, the CDR3 is TGTGCCAGCTCACGGGGACAGGGCTCCGCGGGCTACACCTTC.

The rearrangement links TRBV7-2 to TRBJ2-3; TRBD2 matches 9 bases. The CDR3 contains 15 residues. Germline V gene sequence: CDR1 SGHTA, CDR2 FQGNSA. Losses at the gene ends were 3 bases for V and 2 bases for J; bases not matched to a gene: 3. DNA for the CDR3: TGTGCCAGCAGCTTGCTAGCGGGGTTCACAGATACGCAGTATTTT. It codes for CASSLLAGFTDTQYF.

This chain connects TRBV4-3 to TRBJ2-7; perhaps TRBD1 as D (6 bases). V dropped 0 bases and J dropped 2 bases, with 8 bases sitting between them. Germline CDR1 and CDR2: LGHNA and YSLEER. This CDR3 has 14 residues. The CDR3: CASSQDWTAYEQYF. In DNA, the CDR3 is TGCGCCAGCAGCCAAGATTGGACAGCCTACGAGCAGTACTTC.

The chain couples TRBV9 to TRBJ2-7; possible D gene TRBD2, 5 bases. Germline-derived CDR1 and CDR2 are SGDLS and YYNGEE. V was trimmed by 1 base and J by 1 base, leaving 12 bases between them. The CDR3 length is 15 residues. The CDR3 is CASSVSTGRSYEQYF. The CDR3 coding sequence is TGTGCCAGCAGCGTATCGACGGGAAGGTCCTACGAGCAGTACTTC.

This sequence joins TRBV4-3 and TRBJ2-7; D unresolved. CDR1 and CDR2 from the germline V gene are LGHNA and YSLEER. Trimming took off 0 bases at V and 3 bases at J, with 9 bases between the two ends. The CDR3 is 14 amino acids. The CDR3 loop reads CASSQDRRRYEQYF. CDR3 nucleotide sequence: TGCGCCAGCAGCCAAGATAGGAGACGCTACGAGCAGTACTTC.

This sequence joins TRBV18 and TRBJ2-5; weak D call: TRBD1 (6 bases). Germline V CDR1 and CDR2: KGHSH, LQKENI. There are 13 residues in the CDR3. The V and J ends lost 4 bases and 4 bases respectively, with 10 bases between them. CDR3 sequence reads: CASSQYRAETQYF. In DNA form, the CDR3 reads TGTGCCAGCTCACAGTACAGGGCAGAGACCCAGTACTTC.

This chain joins TRBV5-1 and TRBJ2-7, with TRBD2 matching 10 bases. V dropped 0 bases and J dropped 3; count of bases not matched to a gene: 3. Germline values: CDR1 SGHRS, CDR2 YFSETQ. This CDR3 contains 15 residues. This CDR3 is CASSLEGLAIYEQYF. The CDR3 DNA is TGCGCCAGCAGCTTGGAGGGACTAGCGATCTACGAGCAGTACTTC.

CDR3 sequence: CASSQDLGGNQPQHF. The CDR3 DNA sequence: TGCGCCAGCAGCCAAGATCTGGGAGGCAATCAGCCCCAGCATTTT. The chain couples TRBV4-3 to TRBJ1-5; D gene unclear. CDR1 is LGHNA, CDR2 YSLEER, per germline. V dropped 0 bases and J dropped 2 bases, with 8 bases sitting between them. This CDR3 has 15 residues.

This rearrangement joins TRBV5-1 to TRBJ2-5, with 10 bases that match TRBD1. The CDR3 spans 14 residues. V shed 0 bases, J shed 4 bases, and the junction held 0 bases outside the gene matches. Germline CDR1 is SGHRS and CDR2 is YFSETQ. The CDR3, as DNA: TGCGCCAGCAGCTTGGGGACAGGGGGAGAGACCCAGTACTTC. Residues: CASSLGTGGETQYF.

This clone appeared many times. The rearrangement links TRBV5-6 to TRBJ2-3; 7 positions agree with TRBD2. The junction had 8 bases not matched to a gene; V was cut back by 7 bases and J by 3 bases. This CDR3 spans 14 amino acids. Per germline, CDR1 SGHDT and CDR2 YYEEEE. DNA for the CDR3: TGTGCCAGCCGAGCGGGGAGACAGACAGATACGCAGTATTTT. Translated: CASRAGRQTDTQYF.